Each of the 3 T cell receptor beta chains below was sequenced from the same sample in a study of cytomegalovirus exposure and HLA in healthy donors. 13 Jbeta primers and 60 Vbeta primers were used for the PCR. Libraries were prepared by immunoSEQ multiplex PCR; TCRdb keeps only in-frame clonotypes and omits some of them. The table records approximately 170,000 clones, about three quarters of them present only once. The sequenced sample consisted of PBMCs. These receptors originate from a woman between 40 and 50 years old in good health and CMV-seropositive.

This clone was detected once. The chain is built from TRBV7-9 and TRBJ1-1, with 8 bases identical to TRBD1. The V segment lost 5 bases and the J segment 1 base; nucleotides outside the gene matches: 6. Germline assignment: CDR1 SEHNR and CDR2 FQNEAQ (reference sequence). This CDR3 is built from 15 residues. The CDR3 DNA follows: TGTGCCAGCAGCACAGCAGGGGGCCCGAACACTGAAGCTTTCTTT. Residues: CASSTAGGPNTEAFF.

A few counts support this clone. CDR3 sequence (DNA): TGTGCCAGCAGTGTGGACAGGGGGGGTGAAGCTTTCTTT. Amino acids: CASSVDRGGEAFF. V usage is TRBV6-1 and J usage is TRBJ1-1, with 10 bases lining up with TRBD1. Germline assignment: CDR1 MNHNS and CDR2 SASEGT. The CDR3 is 13 amino acids. Unmatched junction bases numbered 3, after V lost 4 bases and J lost 7 bases.

V is TRBV18 and J is TRBJ1-4, with D uncertain. From germline, CDR1 is KGHSH and CDR2 LQKENI. Trimming left V 6 bases short and J 8 bases short, with 13 bases between. This CDR3 is 13 amino acids long. The CDR3 is CASSSRSEEKLFF. CDR3 coding DNA: TGTGCCAGCTCGTCCCGGTCGGAGGAAAAACTGTTTTTT.